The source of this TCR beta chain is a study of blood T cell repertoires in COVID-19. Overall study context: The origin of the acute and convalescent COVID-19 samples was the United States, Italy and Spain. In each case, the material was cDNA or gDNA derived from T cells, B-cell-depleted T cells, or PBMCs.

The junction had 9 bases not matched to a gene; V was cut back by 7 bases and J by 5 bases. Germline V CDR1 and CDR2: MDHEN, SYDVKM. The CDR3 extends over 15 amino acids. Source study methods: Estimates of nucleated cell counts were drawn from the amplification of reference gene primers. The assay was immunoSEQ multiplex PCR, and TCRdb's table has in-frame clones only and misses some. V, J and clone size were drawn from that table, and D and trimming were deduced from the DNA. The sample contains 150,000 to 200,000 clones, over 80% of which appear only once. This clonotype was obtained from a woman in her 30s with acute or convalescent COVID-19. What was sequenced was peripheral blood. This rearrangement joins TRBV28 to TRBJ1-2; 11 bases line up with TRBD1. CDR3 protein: CASTKPGTGGYGYTF. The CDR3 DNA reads TGTGCCAGCACCAAGCCCGGGACAGGGGGGTATGGCTACACCTTC.